Below are 27 T cell receptor beta chains sequenced from a single sample in a study of blood T cells in healthy people across ages. Next came a second PCR, run for about 6 to 11 cycles, which used a sample-barcoded 5' primer along with a J-beta primer mix. TCRdb re-analysed the 5' RACE reads in MiXCR, keeping a single row per CDR3 protein. The sample includes approximately 800,000 distinct CDR3 sequences, roughly 50% seen only once; the top ten take roughly 25%. The sequenced sample consisted of blood. The source is a middle-aged man in good health.

CDR3 protein: CASSPDLLAGGYNEQFF. For the CDR3, the DNA is TGTGCCAGCAGCCCAGACCTTTTAGCGGGGGGATACAATGAGCAGTTCTTC. The chain carries TRBV12-3 or TRBV12-4 and TRBJ2-1; 10 bases match TRBD2. The CDR3 contains 17 residues. V lost 6 bases and J lost 4; bases outside the gene matches: 12.

There are a few counts of this clonotype. The chain has TRBV4-1 and TRBJ2-7; tentative D call: TRBD2 (6 bases). CDR3 length: 15 residues. From germline, CDR1 is MGHRA and CDR2 YSYEKL. The ends were cut back, 0 bases at V and 4 bases at J, with 13 bases in the middle. Here the CDR3 reads CASSQDTGTPYEQYF. CDR3 nucleotide sequence: TGCGCCAGCAGCCAAGATACCGGGACTCCGTACGAGCAGTACTTC.

The table lists this clonotype with a few counts. The chain employs TRBV7-2 and TRBJ2-3, with a tentative D call TRBD2 (5 bases). The CDR3 contains 13 residues. Germline-derived CDR1 and CDR2 are SGHTA and FQGNSA. V was clipped by 6 bases and J by 3 bases, with 10 bases between them. CDR3 amino acids: CASSLWRTDTQYF. CDR3 sequence (DNA): TGTGCCAGCAGTTTGTGGAGGACAGATACGCAGTATTTT.

The V gene is TRBV20-1, the J gene TRBJ1-5; possible D gene TRBD1, 6 bases. V was shortened by 3 bases and J by 6 bases, with 21 bases between the two germline ends. There are 16 residues in the CDR3. In germline, CDR1 is DFQATT, CDR2 SNEGSKA (reference sequence). CDR3 protein: CSARELGHGGSQPQHF. The CDR3 DNA sequence: TGCAGTGCTAGGGAATTGGGACATGGAGGAAGTCAGCCCCAGCATTTT.

There are a few counts of this clonotype. The CDR3 protein is CASSLRWSSDTQYF. As DNA, the CDR3 is TGTGCCAGCAGCTTACGGTGGAGTTCAGATACGCAGTATTTT. The gene calls are TRBV7-2 and TRBJ2-3, with unresolved D. The CDR3 loop spans 14 amino acids. Germline V CDR1 and CDR2: SGHTA, FQGNSA. Trimming pared 2 bases from V and 4 bases from J, leaving 10 bases between.

The chain uses TRBV10-3 and TRBJ2-1; D unresolved. The assigned J gene may be wrong: the sequence end matches TRBJ2-7 better. In germline, CDR1 is ENHRY, CDR2 SYGVKD. The CDR3 runs to 15 residues. The CDR3 spells CAIKEETVTYNEQYF. DNA for the CDR3: TGTGCCATCAAAGAGGAGACGGTCACCTACAATGAGCAGTACTTC.

The CDR3 DNA reads TGCGCCAGCAGCCAAGAACTCGCTAGCGGGGCCTACGAGCAGTACTTC. This sequence encodes CASSQELASGAYEQYF. The genes are TRBV4-3 and TRBJ2-7; 9 bases line up with TRBD2. The germline CDR1 and CDR2 sequences are LGHNA and YSLEER. J gave up 2 bases and V 0 bases, and 5 bases lay outside the gene matches. This CDR3 contains 16 residues.

The V and J genes are TRBV6-1 and TRBJ1-4; D remains unclear. CDR3 length equals 14 residues. Trimming took 6 bases from V and 8 from J, leaving 16 bases between them. Germline CDR1 MNHNS, CDR2 SASEGT. The CDR3 region is CASRPLGFFEKLFF. In DNA, the CDR3 is TGTGCCAGCAGGCCTCTGGGGTTTTTCGAAAAACTGTTTTTT.

The V gene is TRBV6-5, the J gene TRBJ1-2, with D hard to call. Per germline, CDR1 MNHEY and CDR2 SVGAGI. The CDR3 loop spans 15 amino acids. Trimming left V 7 bases short and J 1 base short, with 16 bases between. CDR3 sequence (DNA): TGTGCCAGCACCCCGGCGGGAGGTTTTAACTATGGCTACACCTTC. Translation gives CASTPAGGFNYGYTF.

The rearrangement links TRBV7-8 to TRBJ1-1, with 7 bases identical to TRBD1. CDR3 length equals 14 residues. Germline CDR1 reads SGHVS; CDR2 reads FQNEAQ. V trimming: 7 bases; J trimming: 10 bases; junction bases outside the gene matches: 15. In nucleotides, the CDR3 is TGTGCCAGCATTCGAGAGGGCCCGAGACAGGGAGCTTTCTTT. Amino acids: CASIREGPRQGAFF.

The chain carries TRBV20-1 and TRBJ2-5, with D perhaps TRBD1 or TRBD2 (5 bases each). Trimming removed 3 bases at V and 11 bases at J, with 22 bases between. Germline V gene data show CDR1 as DFQATT and CDR2 as SNEGSKA (reference sequence). The CDR3 loop spans 14 amino acids. The CDR3 DNA follows: TGCAGTGCTAGTGGGGGAGACTGGACCAATGAGCAGTACTTC. It yields the protein CSASGGDWTNEQYF.

This rearrangement joins TRBV9 to TRBJ2-5; 10 positions agree with TRBD1. The junction had 13 bases not matched to a gene; V was cut back by 3 bases and J by 11 bases. Germline CDR1 reads SGDLS; CDR2 reads YYNGEE. This CDR3 region has 15 residues. As DNA, the CDR3 is TGTGCCAGCAGCGACCGGGACAGGGGATACAATGAGCAGTACTTC. This translates into CASSDRDRGYNEQYF.

V is TRBV20-1 and J is TRBJ1-2; maybe TRBD1 (5 bases). The V end lost 0 bases, the J end lost 8 bases, and 16 bases lay between the germline ends. The CDR3 extends over 14 amino acids. Germline-derived CDR1 and CDR2 are DFQATT and SNEGSKA (reference sequence). Here the CDR3 DNA reads TGCAGTGCTAGAGAAGGTGGCAGGGTGGGGGGCTACACCTTC. It encodes CSAREGGRVGGYTF.

There are a few counts of this clonotype. The genes are TRBV6-5 and TRBJ2-3, with D perhaps matching TRBD1 or TRBD2 (6 bases each). Trimming took off 6 bases at V and 5 bases at J, with 21 bases between the two ends. The CDR3 contains 16 residues. CDR1 and CDR2 from the germline V gene are MNHEY and SVGAGI. CDR3 DNA: TGTGCCAGCAGCCGGCGGTTGGGGGGCTCACGAGATACGCAGTATTTT. Translation: CASSRRLGGSRDTQYF.

This chain uses TRBV2 with TRBJ2-5; tentatively, D is TRBD1 (5 bases). This CDR3 has 15 residues. Trimming took 0 bases from V and 2 from J, leaving 10 bases between them. The germline CDR1 and CDR2 sequences are SNHLY and FYNNEI. The CDR3 spells CASSEALGQQETQYF. The DNA for the CDR3 is TGTGCCAGCAGTGAAGCTTTAGGACAACAAGAGACCCAGTACTTC.

This clonotype was seen a handful of times. This chain links TRBV28 with TRBJ1-4; a weak D match, TRBD1 (5 bases). Between the trimmed V and J ends, which lost 7 bases and 5 bases, there was a span of 11 bases. CDR1 and CDR2 (germline): MDHEN, SYDVKM. The CDR3 loop spans 13 amino acids. The CDR3 here is CASKPGGNEKLFF. In DNA, the CDR3 is TGTGCCAGCAAACCTGGGGGGAATGAAAAACTGTTTTTT.

Comment on this clonotype: A read error may account for a junction end that differs from germline. The CDR3 loop is CASNYPGTSEGTDTQYF. The DNA for the CDR3 is TGTGCCAGCAATTACCCCGGGACTAGCGAAGGCACAGATACGCAGTATTTT. The chain recombines TRBV6-6 with TRBJ2-3; 10 positions match TRBD2. The germline V gene encodes CDR1 MNHNY and CDR2 SVGAGI (reference sequence). This CDR3 comprises 17 residues.

This chain links TRBV7-2 with TRBJ2-7, with D hard to call. The germline V gene encodes CDR1 SGHTA and CDR2 FQGNSA. Trimming removed 5 bases from V and 5 bases from J, with 13 bases in between. The CDR3 covers 13 residues. The CDR3 here is CASSRDLRDEQYF. In nucleotides, the CDR3 is TGTGCCAGCAGCCGCGACTTGCGAGACGAGCAGTACTTC. The variable domain in full, completed from reference TRBV7-2 and TRBJ2-7, reads GAGVSQSPSNKVTEKGKDVELRCDPISGHTALYWYRQSLGQGLEFLIYFQGNSAPDKSGLPSDRFSAERTGGSVSTLTIQRTQQEDSAVYLCASSRDLRDEQYFGPGTRLTVT.

The J gene is TRBJ2-3, the V gene TRBV24-1; 11 positions match TRBD2. The junction had 8 bases not matched to a gene; V was cut back by 0 bases and J by 4 bases. This CDR3 contains 18 residues. The germline CDR1 and CDR2 sequences are KGHDR and SFDVKD. CDR3 residues: CATSDLETSGISSDTQYF. For the CDR3, the DNA is TGTGCCACCAGTGATTTGGAGACTAGCGGGATTTCTTCAGATACGCAGTATTTT.

Of note for this clonotype: A much bigger clone sits one base away, suggesting this may be a read error. This chain uses TRBV6-5 with TRBJ2-3, with 7 bases lining up with TRBD1. The germline V gene has CDR1 MNHEY and CDR2 SVGAGI. This CDR3 spans 14 amino acids. V lost 6 bases and J lost 11; bases outside the gene matches: 14. CDR3: CASRSEGARHMQYF. CDR3 DNA: TGTGCCAGCAGGTCTGAGGGGGCCAGGCATATGCAGTATTTT.

The table lists this clonotype with a few counts. The J gene is TRBJ2-5, the V gene TRBV24-1; TRBD1 agrees at 10 bases. Trimming at V came to 2 bases and at J to 5 bases, leaving 4 bases not matched to a gene. This CDR3 has 15 residues. Germline lookup yields CDR1 KGHDR and CDR2 SFDVKD. Here the CDR3 reads CATSDSGQGSETQYF. The CDR3 coding sequence is TGTGCCACCAGTGATTCGGGACAGGGGAGCGAGACCCAGTACTTC.

This clonotype was seen many times. The chain has TRBV12-3 or TRBV12-4 and TRBJ2-7, with 9 bases lining up with TRBD1. V gave up 5 bases and J gave up 4 bases; unmatched junction bases: 6. This CDR3 comprises 14 residues. CDR3 region: CASSPGQGRYEQYF. The CDR3 bases are TGTGCCAGCAGTCCGGGACAGGGTCGGTACGAGCAGTACTTC.

CDR3 residues: CAAGRTSGYEQYF. The CDR3 coding sequence is TGTGCAGCGGGACGGACTAGCGGTTACGAGCAGTACTTC. The chain recombines TRBV6-5 with TRBJ2-7; 10 bases fit TRBD2. CDR1 MNHEY and CDR2 SVGAGI come from the germline V gene. The CDR3 length is 13 residues.

The V gene is TRBV9, the J gene TRBJ2-1, with a weak D call TRBD2 (6 bases). CDR1 SGDLS and CDR2 YYNGEE come from the germline V gene. The ends were cut back, 0 bases at V and 2 bases at J, with 9 bases in the middle. This CDR3 contains 15 residues. The CDR3, as DNA: TGTGCCAGCAGCGTAGGGACTAATACCTACAATGAGCAGTTCTTC. Encoded protein: CASSVGTNTYNEQFF.

The J gene is TRBJ2-5, the V gene TRBV28, with 8 bases aligning to TRBD2. V lost 10 bases, J lost 2 bases, and 3 bases stayed unmatched. This CDR3 contains 12 residues. Germline V gene sequence: CDR1 MDHEN, CDR2 SYDVKM. The DNA for the CDR3 is TGTGCCACCGAGCGGGAGCAAGAGACCCAGTACTTC. Its translation is CATEREQETQYF.

A few counts support this clonotype. The chain carries TRBV29-1 and TRBJ1-4; D may be TRBD1 (5 bases). In germline, CDR1 is SQVTM, CDR2 ANQGSEA. The CDR3 consists of 12 residues. V lost 1 base to trimming and J lost 10 bases, with 10 bases between them. The DNA for the CDR3 is TGCAGCGTTGAAGGTGGGGGAGGAAAACTGTTTTTT. Its translation is CSVEGGGGKLFF.

The CDR3 region has the DNA TGTGCCAGCAGTTTAGCACTAGCGGGGGCCGGGGAGACCCAGTACTTC. Amino acid sequence: CASSLALAGAGETQYF. V is TRBV28 and J is TRBJ2-5; TRBD2 matches 11 bases. The CDR3 runs to 16 residues. Germline V gene data show CDR1 as MDHEN and CDR2 as SYDVKM. J lost 5 bases, V lost 2 bases, and 7 bases had no gene match.